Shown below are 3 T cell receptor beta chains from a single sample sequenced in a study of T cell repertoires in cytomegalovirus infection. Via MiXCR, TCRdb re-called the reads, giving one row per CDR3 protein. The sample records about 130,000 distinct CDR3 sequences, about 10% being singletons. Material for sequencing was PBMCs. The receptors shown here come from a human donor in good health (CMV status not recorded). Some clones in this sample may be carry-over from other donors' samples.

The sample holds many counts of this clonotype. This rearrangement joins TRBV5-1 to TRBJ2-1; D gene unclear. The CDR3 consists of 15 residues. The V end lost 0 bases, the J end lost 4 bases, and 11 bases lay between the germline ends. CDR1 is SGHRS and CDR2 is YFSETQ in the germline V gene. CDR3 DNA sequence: TGCGCCAGCAGCTTGGGCCCAAAAAGTTACAATGAGCAGTTCTTC. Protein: CASSLGPKSYNEQFF.

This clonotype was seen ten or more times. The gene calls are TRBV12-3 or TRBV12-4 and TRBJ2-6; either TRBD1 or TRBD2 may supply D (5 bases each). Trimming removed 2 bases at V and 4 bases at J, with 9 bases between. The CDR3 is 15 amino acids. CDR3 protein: CASSLTGTGANVLTF. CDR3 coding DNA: TGTGCCAGCAGTTTAACTGGGACCGGGGCCAACGTCCTGACTTTC.

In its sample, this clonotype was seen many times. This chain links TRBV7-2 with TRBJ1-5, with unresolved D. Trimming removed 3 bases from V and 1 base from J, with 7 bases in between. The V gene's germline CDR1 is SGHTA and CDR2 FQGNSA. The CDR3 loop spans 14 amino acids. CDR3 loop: CASSFPGSNQPQHF. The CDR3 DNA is TGTGCCAGCAGCTTCCCCGGGAGCAATCAGCCCCAGCATTTT.